A single sample gave rise to the 2 T cell receptor beta chains below, sequenced in a study of CD8+ T cells in alopecia areata. RNA was isolated and reverse transcribed to cDNA, the sequencing template. Produced via immunoSEQ multiplex PCR; TCRdb's table is partial and in-frame only. This sample has hundreds of thousands of clones, with roughly 69% found just once. The sample here was CD4+ T cells sorted from blood, taken at week 0. These TCRs come from a human donor with alopecia areata.

On this clone itself: Other DNA sequences in the same sample also yield this CDR3. J is TRBJ1-5 and V is TRBV25-1; D call uncertain. V lost 5 bases and J lost 3, with 8 bases in between. The CDR3 runs to 13 residues. Per germline, CDR1 MGHDK and CDR2 SYGVNS. Here the CDR3 reads CASSLGTNQPQHF. Here the CDR3 DNA reads TGTGCCAGCAGTCTGGGTACCAATCAGCCCCAGCATTTT.

This sequence joins TRBV15 and TRBJ1-5; 7 bases align to TRBD1. V shed 4 bases, J shed 5 bases, and the junction held 5 bases outside the gene matches. The V gene's germline CDR1 is LNHNV and CDR2 YYDKDF (reference sequence). CDR3 length equals 14 residues. The CDR3: CATSKPQGDQPQHF. CDR3 coding DNA: TGTGCCACCAGCAAACCGCAGGGGGATCAGCCCCAGCATTTT.